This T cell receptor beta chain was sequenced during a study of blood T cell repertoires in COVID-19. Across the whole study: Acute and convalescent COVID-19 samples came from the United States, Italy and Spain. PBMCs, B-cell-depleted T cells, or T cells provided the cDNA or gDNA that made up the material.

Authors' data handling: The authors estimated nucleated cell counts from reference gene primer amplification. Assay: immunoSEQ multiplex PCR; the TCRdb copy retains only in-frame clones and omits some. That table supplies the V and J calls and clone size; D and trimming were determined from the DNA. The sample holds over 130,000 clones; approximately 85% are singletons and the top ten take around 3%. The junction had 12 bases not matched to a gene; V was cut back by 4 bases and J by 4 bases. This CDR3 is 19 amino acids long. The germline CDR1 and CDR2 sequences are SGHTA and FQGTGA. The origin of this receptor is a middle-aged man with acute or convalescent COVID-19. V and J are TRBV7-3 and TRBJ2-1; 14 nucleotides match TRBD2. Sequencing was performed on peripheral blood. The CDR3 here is CASSSYSTSGRASYNEQFF. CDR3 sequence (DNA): TGTGCCAGCAGCTCCTATTCGACTAGCGGGAGGGCCTCATACAATGAGCAGTTCTTC.